This record concerns one T cell receptor beta chain sequence. In the study's own analysis: Patient CD8+ clones above 1% seldom matched published virus-specific TCRB sequences. TCRdb keeps only in-frame clones here, not all; method: immunoSEQ multiplex PCR. Clone size and the V and J calls come from that table; the DNA yielded D and trimming. The data contain 15,000 to 20,000 clones, approximately 80% of them singletons. This sample was included in a study of somatic mutations in cytotoxic T cells in rheumatoid arthritis. Germline CDR1 GTSNPN, CDR2 SVGIG (reference sequence). Between the trimmed V and J ends, which lost 2 bases and 0 bases, there was a span of 17 bases. CDR3 length equals 17 residues.

Specimen: CD8+ T cells sorted from blood. This TCR was sampled from an adult with rheumatoid arthritis. The gene calls are TRBV30 and TRBJ1-5; D is unclear. DNA of the CDR3: TGTGCCTGGAGTACGCCCATGGGTACCTATAGCAATCAGCCCCAGCATTTT. Its protein product is CAWSTPMGTYSNQPQHF.